One T cell receptor beta chain is described in this entry. The table came from immunoSEQ multiplex PCR; TCRdb's copy has only in-frame clones and leaves some out. The sample carries 250,000 to 300,000 clones, roughly 87% recorded once. These data come from a study of blood T cell repertoires in COVID-19. Overall study context: T cells, B-cell-depleted T cells, or PBMCs supplied cDNA or gDNA.

Germline CDR1 and CDR2: LNHDA and SQIVND (reference sequence). J lost 1 base, V lost 7 bases, and 11 bases had no gene match. This CDR3 comprises 17 residues. This rearrangement joins TRBV19 to TRBJ1-2; 11 nucleotides line up with TRBD1. The TCR originated in a woman aged 45-59 years who had recovered from COVID-19. The sample taken for sequencing was peripheral blood. CDR3 DNA sequence: TGTGCCAGTAAAAAAAGGACAGGGGGCGCGTTTAACTATGGCTACACCTTC. It specifies CASKKRTGGAFNYGYTF.